The 8 T cell receptor beta chains below were found in one sample sequenced in a study of cytomegalovirus exposure and HLA in healthy donors. A multiplex PCR was run with 60 Vbeta primers and 13 Jbeta primers. Here immunoSEQ multiplex PCR was the method, and the copy in TCRdb shows in-frame clones only, minus some. This table has 95,000 to 110,000 clones, approximately 64% appearing once. Material: PBMCs. These receptors all stem from a woman aged 50 to 65 in good health and CMV-seronegative.

The rearrangement links TRBV5-4 to TRBJ2-5, with TRBD2 matching 10 bases. This CDR3 has 16 amino acids. Germline-derived CDR1 and CDR2 are SGHNT and YYREEE (reference sequence). The junction had 5 bases not matched to a gene; V was cut back by 3 bases and J by 0 bases. The DNA of the CDR3 is TGTGCCAGCAGCTCGAAACTAGCGGGGTACCAAGAGACCCAGTACTTC. It codes for CASSSKLAGYQETQYF.

The chain has TRBV7-9 and TRBJ1-2; D is undetermined. This CDR3 region has 13 residues. Deletions cut 2 bases from V and 5 bases from J, with 9 bases between. Germline V gene data show CDR1 as SEHNR and CDR2 as FQNEAQ (reference sequence). The CDR3 sequence: CASSLSELYGYTF. The CDR3 DNA reads TGTGCCAGCAGCTTATCCGAGCTGTATGGCTACACCTTC.

This clone was seen a handful of times. This chain links TRBV9 with TRBJ2-1; D remains ambiguous. The V end lost 0 bases, the J end lost 5 bases, and 12 bases lay between the germline ends. CDR1 is SGDLS, CDR2 YYNGEE, per germline. The CDR3 is made up of 15 amino acids. The CDR3 sequence: CASSVAVSLDNEQFF. Here the CDR3 DNA reads TGTGCCAGCAGCGTAGCGGTTAGCTTGGACAATGAGCAGTTCTTC.

The chain recombines TRBV5-1 with TRBJ1-2; 10 bases match TRBD1. Trimming took 4 bases from V and 4 from J; bases not matched to a gene: 4. The CDR3 extends over 14 amino acids. In germline, CDR1 is SGHRS, CDR2 YFSETQ. As DNA, the CDR3 is TGCGCCAGCAGCGCGGGACAGGGGAGCTATGGCTACACCTTC. This encodes CASSAGQGSYGYTF. Variable domain in full (rest from reference TRBV5-1 and TRBJ1-2): KAGVTQTPRYLIKTRGQQVTLSCSPISGHRSVSWYQQTPGQGLQFLFEYFSETQRNKGNFPGRFSGRQFSNSRSEMNVSTLELGDSALYLCASSAGQGSYGYTFGSGTRLTVV.

V usage is TRBV7-3 and J usage is TRBJ2-7; a weak D match, TRBD1 (6 bases). V lost 5 bases to trimming and J lost 7 bases, with 24 bases between them. The CDR3 is made up of 16 amino acids. CDR1 and CDR2 (germline): SGHTA, FQGTGA. The CDR3 DNA sequence: TGTGCCAGCAGCCCCCAGGGGCTAGCCGGGCTTGGGGAGCAGTACTTC. This codes for CASSPQGLAGLGEQYF.

The chain recombines TRBV11-2 with TRBJ2-5; TRBD2 matches at 7 bases. From germline, CDR1 is SGHAT and CDR2 FQNNGV. The CDR3 is 15 amino acids. Losses at the gene ends were 5 bases for V and 5 bases for J; bases not matched to a gene: 11. CDR3 loop: CASSAQGGWGETQYF. CDR3 in DNA: TGTGCCAGCAGCGCCCAGGGAGGGTGGGGGGAGACCCAGTACTTC.

This chain uses TRBV13 with TRBJ2-1; 10 bases are a match to TRBD2. Per the germline V gene, CDR1 is PRHDT and CDR2 is FYEKMQ (reference sequence). This CDR3 is built from 14 residues. The junction had 8 bases not matched to a gene; V was cut back by 8 bases and J by 7 bases. This CDR3 reads CASGYSGRRNEQFF. As DNA, the CDR3 is TGTGCCAGCGGCTATAGCGGGAGGAGGAATGAGCAGTTCTTC.

The V and J genes are TRBV19 and TRBJ2-3; 10 bases fit TRBD2. The CDR3 spans 14 residues. With V trimmed by 6 bases and J by 4 bases, 4 bases remained unmatched. Germline CDR1 is LNHDA and CDR2 is SQIVND (reference sequence). CDR3 DNA sequence: TGTGCCAGTAGACTAGCGGGGAACGCAGATACGCAGTATTTT. This codes for CASRLAGNADTQYF.